The 23 T cell receptor beta chains in this list originate from one sample, sequenced in a study of T cell changes during pregnancy in multiple sclerosis. Sequencing was performed with immunoSEQ multiplex PCR; in TCRdb, only in-frame clones are kept and a portion is missing. The sample lists 75,000 to 85,000 clones; 93% were seen once. The material was peripheral blood, obtained in the second trimester of pregnancy. Receptors originate from a female donor with multiple sclerosis, enrolled in a pregnancy study.

The V and J genes are TRBV4-1 and TRBJ1-2; tentatively, D is TRBD1 (6 bases). Trimming removed 1 base at V and 6 bases at J, with 12 bases between. The germline gives CDR1 MGHRA, CDR2 YSYEKL. The CDR3 extends over 14 amino acids. CDR3 DNA: TGCGCCAGCAGCCAAGGAAACAGGGCACATGGCTACACCTTC. The encoded protein is CASSQGNRAHGYTF.

The V call is TRBV6-5, the J call TRBJ2-1, with D maybe TRBD1 (6 bases). Trimming pared 2 bases from V and 9 bases from J, leaving 8 bases between. This CDR3 is 12 amino acids long. Germline assignment: CDR1 MNHEY and CDR2 SVGAGI. CDR3 in DNA: TGTGCCAGCAGTTACAGAGGGGGTGAGCAGTTCTTC. Amino acid sequence: CASSYRGGEQFF.

The V and J genes are TRBV9 and TRBJ2-7, with 10 nucleotides matching TRBD1. The CDR3 length is 18 residues. Trimming cost V 0 bases and J 6 bases; bases outside gene matches: 15. Germline V gene sequence: CDR1 SGDLS, CDR2 YYNGEE. CDR3 in amino acids: CASSVDSTPGQGSGEQYF. For the CDR3, the DNA is TGTGCCAGCAGCGTAGACTCTACCCCGGGACAGGGGTCTGGCGAGCAGTACTTC.

J is TRBJ1-2 and V is TRBV6-1; the match to TRBD1 covers 7 bases. Unmatched junction bases numbered 10, after V lost 5 bases and J lost 4 bases. Germline V gene lookup returns CDR1 MNHNS and CDR2 SASEGT. The CDR3 loop spans 15 amino acids. CDR3 nucleotides: TGTGCCAGCAGTAGACAGGGTGGACAATCCTATGGCTACACCTTC. This translates into CASSRQGGQSYGYTF.

The chain is built from TRBV10-3 and TRBJ1-2; D is undetermined. The CDR3 runs to 14 residues. Germline CDR1 and CDR2: ENHRY and SYGVKD. Deletions cut 7 bases from V and 0 bases from J, with 12 bases between. CDR3 DNA: TGTGCCATCACCTCTGACGGAGCTAACTATGGCTACACCTTC. This sequence encodes CAITSDGANYGYTF.

A single count supports this clone. This chain links TRBV10-2 with TRBJ2-1, with D possibly being TRBD2 (5 bases). V lost 8 bases, J lost 6 bases, and 23 bases lay in between. CDR1 is WSHSY and CDR2 is SAAADI in the germline V gene. CDR3 size: 16 residues. CDR3 loop: CASGPLRSGGFNEQFF. Written as DNA, the CDR3 is TGCGCCAGCGGGCCCCTTCGGAGCGGCGGCTTCAATGAGCAGTTCTTC.

The J gene is TRBJ2-3, the V gene TRBV15; the match to TRBD1 covers 10 bases. J was trimmed by 9 bases and V by 1 base; bases with no gene match: 13. Per germline, CDR1 LNHNV and CDR2 YYDKDF (reference sequence). The CDR3 consists of 17 residues. The CDR3 DNA reads TGTGCCACCAGCAGAGGTGGGGACAGGGGACGTCTGGGAACGCAGTATTTT. Protein sequence: CATSRGGDRGRLGTQYF.

The chain joins TRBV28 to TRBJ2-4, with 7 positions matching TRBD2. This CDR3 has 13 residues. In germline, CDR1 is MDHEN, CDR2 SYDVKM. The trim removed 5 bases at V and 7 bases at J, leaving 5 bases unmatched. The CDR3 DNA reads as TGTGCCAGCAGTGCACCCGGGAGGAACATTCAGTACTTC. As protein: CASSAPGRNIQYF.

This clone has a handful of counts. V usage is TRBV20-1 and J usage is TRBJ2-5, with 7 bases identical to TRBD2. Trimming removed 7 bases from V and 3 bases from J; junction bases left unmatched: 2. The CDR3 covers 11 residues. Germline values: CDR1 DFQATT, CDR2 SNEGSKA (reference sequence). Here the CDR3 reads CSVAGEETQYF. CDR3 sequence (DNA): TGCAGTGTCGCGGGAGAAGAGACCCAGTACTTC.

The rearrangement links TRBV9 to TRBJ1-1; maybe TRBD1 (6 bases). Trimming took off 0 bases at V and 3 bases at J, with 6 bases between the two ends. In germline, CDR1 is SGDLS, CDR2 YYNGEE. The CDR3 is 13 amino acids. This CDR3 reads CASSVEGDTEAFF. The CDR3 DNA follows: TGTGCCAGCAGCGTAGAGGGGGACACTGAAGCTTTCTTT.

The chain combines TRBV29-1 with TRBJ1-1; D gene unclear. CDR1 SQVTM and CDR2 ANQGSEA come from the germline V gene. The CDR3 spans 12 residues. Trimming shortened V by 3 bases and J by 3 bases, and 8 bases separated the two germline ends. The CDR3 sequence is CSVEVRYTEAFF. CDR3 bases: TGCAGCGTTGAGGTCAGATACACTGAAGCTTTCTTT.

This chain links TRBV7-8 with TRBJ2-5, with a tentative D call TRBD1 (6 bases). The V end was cut by 0 bases, the J end by 4 bases, with 15 bases between. Germline-derived CDR1 and CDR2 are SGHVS and FQNEAQ. The CDR3 runs 16 residues. The CDR3 loop is CASSLAGAPIGETQYF. DNA of the CDR3: TGTGCCAGCAGCTTAGCGGGGGCACCGATCGGAGAGACCCAGTACTTC.

J is TRBJ2-7 and V is TRBV5-6, with D maybe TRBD2 (5 bases). Germline loops: CDR1 SGHDT, CDR2 YYEEEE. The CDR3 consists of 14 residues. With 4 bases removed from V and 7 bases from J, the gap between germline ends came to 18 bases. The CDR3 reads CASSPAARPGEQYF. The CDR3 nucleotides are TGTGCCAGCAGCCCGGCCGCGAGACCGGGAGAGCAGTACTTC.

This clone was seen a single time. J is TRBJ2-1 and V is TRBV11-2; TRBD2 matches 15 bases. The trim removed 6 bases at V and 0 bases at J, leaving 6 bases unmatched. Germline V gene sequence: CDR1 SGHAT, CDR2 FQNNGV. The CDR3 runs to 18 residues. CDR3: CASSSGLAGGRSYNEQFF. The CDR3 DNA sequence: TGTGCCAGCAGTTCGGGACTAGCGGGGGGACGCTCCTACAATGAGCAGTTCTTC.

This rearrangement joins TRBV11-2 to TRBJ1-1; 7 nucleotides agree with TRBD1. Unmatched junction bases numbered 17, after V lost 5 bases and J lost 8 bases. Germline CDR1 and CDR2: SGHAT and FQNNGV. CDR3 size: 16 residues. CDR3 residues: CASSRLAGTVEKEAFF. In nucleotides, the CDR3 is TGTGCCAGCAGCCGCCTAGCGGGGACAGTAGAGAAGGAAGCTTTCTTT.

This chain uses TRBV11-3 with TRBJ1-5; the D is unclear. Germline V gives CDR1 SGHNT, CDR2 YENEEA. V was pared by 6 bases and J by 2 bases, with 11 bases between. CDR3 length equals 14 residues. The CDR3 is CASRYDGGNQPQHF. The CDR3 DNA sequence: TGTGCCAGCAGATACGACGGGGGCAATCAGCCCCAGCATTTT.

The CDR3 region has the DNA TGTGCCAGTAGTACTTTGCTGCTAGCGCGGGAGACCCAGTACTTC. It yields the protein CASSTLLLARETQYF. This rearrangement joins TRBV19 to TRBJ2-5, with a possible D match to TRBD2 (6 bases). The CDR3 runs to 15 residues. The V gene lost 4 bases and the J gene lost 5 bases, with 17 bases spanning the gap. From germline, CDR1 is LNHDA and CDR2 SQIVND (reference sequence).

Here the CDR3 DNA reads TGTGCCAGCAGCGGGACAGTCACTGAAGCTTTCTTT. It specifies CASSGTVTEAFF. The gene calls are TRBV5-5 and TRBJ1-1, with 7 nucleotides matching TRBD1. The CDR3 contains 12 residues. The germline V gene encodes CDR1 SGHKS and CDR2 YYEKEE (reference sequence). V gave up 4 bases and J gave up 4 bases; unmatched junction bases: 1.

V gene TRBV6-1 combines with J gene TRBJ1-2; D is perhaps TRBD1 (6 bases). V shed 6 bases and J shed 8 bases, with 19 bases lying between them. The CDR3 loop spans 14 amino acids. CDR1 and CDR2 (germline): MNHNS, SASEGT. The CDR3 region is CASSEKTGQQGYTF. CDR3 DNA sequence: TGTGCCAGCAGCGAAAAAACAGGGCAACAAGGCTACACCTTC.

The rearrangement links TRBV4-1 to TRBJ2-5, with D possibly being TRBD2 (6 bases). CDR1 and CDR2 from the germline V gene are MGHRA and YSYEKL. This CDR3 is 15 amino acids long. V lost 4 bases and J 2 bases, leaving 14 bases between the germline ends. The CDR3 loop is CASSRVTRLQETQYF. The CDR3 nucleotides are TGCGCCAGCAGCCGAGTGACTAGATTGCAAGAGACCCAGTACTTC.

J is TRBJ2-1 and V is TRBV6-5; no reliable D call. Germline V gene sequence: CDR1 MNHEY, CDR2 SVGAGI. Trimming cost V 6 bases and J 7 bases, with 10 bases left between them. The CDR3 contains 12 residues. CDR3 loop: CASSPRVNEQFF. The CDR3 bases are TGTGCCAGCAGCCCTCGTGTAAATGAGCAGTTCTTC.

V is TRBV11-2 and J is TRBJ1-2; the match to TRBD1 covers 9 bases. This CDR3 spans 16 amino acids. CDR1 and CDR2 (germline): SGHAT, FQNNGV. V gave up 4 bases and J gave up 6 bases; unmatched junction bases: 12. The CDR3 DNA sequence: TGTGCCAGCAGCTCCGTCCAGGGACAGGGAAGACATGGCTACACCTTC. This translates into CASSSVQGQGRHGYTF. Looking up the rest from reference TRBV11-2 and TRBJ1-2 gives the full variable domain: EAGVAQSPRYKIIEKRQSVAFWCNPISGHATLYWYQQILGQGPKLLIQFQNNGVVDDSQLPKDRFSAERLKGVDSTLKIQPAKLEDSAVYLCASSSVQGQGRHGYTFGSGTRLTVV.

The rearrangement uses TRBV27 and TRBJ1-6; 9 bases are a match to TRBD1. The CDR3 has 20 amino acids. CDR1 and CDR2 (germline): MNHEY, SMNVEV (reference sequence). The junction had 19 bases not matched to a gene; V was cut back by 10 bases and J by 0 bases. For the CDR3, the DNA is TGTGCCAAATACCCCGGACAGGGGTACGGGTCGCGCTCCTATAATTCACCCCTCCACTTT. This sequence encodes CAKYPGQGYGSRSYNSPLHF.